The 14 T cell receptor beta chains in this list originate from one sample, sequenced in a study of identical twins. TCRdb re-derived calls from the 5' RACE reads in MiXCR, one entry per CDR3 protein. The sample records some 710,000 distinct CDR3 sequences, around 6% being singletons. Sequenced: naive T cells sorted from blood. The receptors derive from a man aged 18 to 30 in good health.

J is TRBJ2-2 and V is TRBV19; D gene unclear. The CDR3 runs 14 residues. V dropped 1 base and J dropped 4 bases, with 7 bases sitting between them. Germline V lookup: CDR1 LNHDA, CDR2 SQIVND (reference sequence). CDR3 loop: CASSIGGVTGELFF. CDR3 sequence (DNA): TGTGCCAGTAGTATAGGGGGTGTCACCGGGGAGCTGTTTTTT.

This clonotype was recorded a few times. The chain has TRBV5-4 and TRBJ2-7; D gene unclear. The CDR3 consists of 15 residues. Germline V gene lookup returns CDR1 SGHNT and CDR2 YYREEE (reference sequence). Trimming took 3 bases from V and 6 from J, leaving 19 bases between them. In DNA form, the CDR3 reads TGTGCCAGCAGCTCCTGGAGTAGTATGAACGGCGAGCAGTACTTC. This sequence encodes CASSSWSSMNGEQYF. Filled out from reference TRBV5-4 and TRBJ2-7, the complete variable domain reads ETGVTQSPTHLIKTRGQQVTLRCSSQSGHNTVSWYQQALGQGPQFIFQYYREEENGRGNFPPRFSGLQFPNYSSELNVNALELDDSALYLCASSSWSSMNGEQYFGPGTRLTVT.

This clonotype was seen many times. The V gene is TRBV12-3 or TRBV12-4, the J gene TRBJ2-6; 11 bases are shared with TRBD2. This CDR3 has 18 amino acids. The junction had 9 bases not matched to a gene; V was cut back by 5 bases and J by 3 bases. The CDR3 sequence is CASSPRTSGSGGANVLTF. The CDR3 DNA is TGTGCCAGCAGTCCTCGGACTAGCGGGTCGGGTGGGGCCAACGTCCTGACTTTC.

The chain carries TRBV5-1 and TRBJ1-1; D is perhaps TRBD1 (5 bases). In germline, CDR1 is SGHRS, CDR2 YFSETQ. The length of the CDR3 is 15 residues. Trimming removed 2 bases at V and 7 bases at J, with 18 bases between. CDR3 DNA sequence: TGCGCCAGCAGCTTAAGAGGGGACTCGGCCATTGAAGCTTTCTTT. This sequence encodes CASSLRGDSAIEAFF. Combining the CDR3 with reference TRBV5-1 and TRBJ1-1 gives the whole variable domain KAGVTQTPRYLIKTRGQQVTLSCSPISGHRSVSWYQQTPGQGLQFLFEYFSETQRNKGNFPGRFSGRQFSNSRSEMNVSTLELGDSALYLCASSLRGDSAIEAFFGQGTRLTVV.

This clonotype has a count of ten or more. The chain carries TRBV29-1 and TRBJ2-5; 10 bases are a match to TRBD1. This CDR3 comprises 14 residues. V lost 6 bases to trimming and J lost 5 bases; unmatched junction nucleotides: 9. Germline V gene data show CDR1 as SQVTM and CDR2 as ANQGSEA. CDR3 DNA: TGCAGCGTGGCCGGGACAGGGGCAAGTGAGACCCAGTACTTC. This gives the protein CSVAGTGASETQYF.

This clonotype appeared many times. V is TRBV6-1 and J is TRBJ1-1; D unclear. The V gene lost 6 bases and the J gene lost 10 bases, with 15 bases spanning the gap. Per germline, CDR1 MNHNS and CDR2 SASEGT. The CDR3 runs 12 residues. The CDR3 DNA is TGTGCCAGCAGCGCCCCACTCGGCTTAGCTTTCTTT. It yields the protein CASSAPLGLAFF.

The gene calls are TRBV7-9 and TRBJ2-1; 8 nucleotides agree with TRBD2. CDR1 and CDR2 (germline): SEHNR, FQNEAQ (reference sequence). This CDR3 is built from 16 residues. J was trimmed by 9 bases and V by 5 bases; bases with no gene match: 15. This CDR3 is CASSAITAGVWVEQFF. The CDR3, as DNA: TGTGCCAGCAGCGCCATTACAGCGGGAGTTTGGGTTGAGCAGTTCTTC.

The table lists this clonotype with many counts. CDR3 sequence reads: CATSEGQLNQPQHF. DNA of the CDR3: TGTGCCACCAGTGAGGGACAACTCAATCAGCCCCAGCATTTT. J is TRBJ1-5 and V is TRBV24-1, with D maybe TRBD1 (6 bases). Germline CDR1 reads KGHDR; CDR2 reads SFDVKD. Deletions cut 4 bases from V and 3 bases from J, with 9 bases between. The CDR3 consists of 14 residues.

This clonotype was detected many times. The rearrangement links TRBV4-3 to TRBJ2-3; TRBD2 agrees at 7 bases. The J segment lost 0 bases and the V segment lost 0 bases, leaving 15 bases of the junction unmatched. There are 20 residues in the CDR3. Germline lookup yields CDR1 LGHNA and CDR2 YSLEER. CDR3 nucleotides: TGCGCCAGCAGCCAAGATTTTCGGGGAGGGGAAACCTCTAGCACAGATACGCAGTATTTT. This encodes CASSQDFRGGETSSTDTQYF.

There are many counts of this clonotype. The DNA of the CDR3 is TGTGCCAGCAGGACAGGCACCGGGGCCAACGTCCTGACTTTC. Residues: CASRTGTGANVLTF. V is TRBV6-2 or TRBV6-3 and J is TRBJ2-6; weak D call: TRBD1 (6 bases). CDR3 length: 14 amino acids. CDR1 is MNHEY, CDR2 SVGEGT, per germline. Trimming cost V 6 bases and J 4 bases, with 10 bases left between them.

This clonotype was observed at least ten times. The V and J genes are TRBV12-3 or TRBV12-4 and TRBJ2-5; D may be TRBD1 (5 bases). The ends were cut back, 5 bases at V and 5 bases at J, with 9 bases in the middle. This CDR3 contains 12 residues. CDR3 DNA sequence: TGTGCCAGCAGTGGACATTTTGAGACCCAGTACTTC. Translated: CASSGHFETQYF.

The gene calls are TRBV24-1 and TRBJ1-5; possibly TRBD1 for D (6 bases). CDR3 length: 15 amino acids. V was pared by 7 bases and J by 6 bases, with 18 bases between. CDR1 and CDR2 (germline): KGHDR, SFDVKD. In DNA form, the CDR3 reads TGTGCCACCAGCCCCCGCGGCGGGGGCCGTCAGCCCCAGCATTTT. It is translated as CATSPRGGGRQPQHF.

The table lists this clonotype with many counts. This chain connects TRBV3-1 to TRBJ2-1; the D gene is possibly TRBD1 (5 bases). This CDR3 is built from 13 residues. Per the germline V gene, CDR1 is LGHDT and CDR2 is YNNKEL (reference sequence). V lost 1 base and J 9 bases, leaving 10 bases between the germline ends. The chain's CDR3 is CASSQVPDSEQFF. The CDR3 DNA follows: TGTGCCAGCAGCCAAGTGCCCGACAGTGAGCAGTTCTTC.

The table lists this clonotype with many counts. J is TRBJ2-2 and V is TRBV20-1; the match to TRBD2 covers 7 bases. The germline gives CDR1 DFQATT, CDR2 SNEGSKA (reference sequence). The CDR3 has 14 amino acids. The junction had 3 bases not matched to a gene; V was cut back by 5 bases and J by 0 bases. The CDR3 region has the DNA TGCAGTGCTCTCGGACTAGCGAACACCGGGGAGCTGTTTTTT. Encoded protein: CSALGLANTGELFF.